This TCR beta chain emerged from a study of spatial heterogeneity in lung cancer. Across the whole study: The count of detected beta-chain sequences consistently exceeded that of alpha-chain sequences. General study results and limits: Among blood samples, ubiquitous expanded tumor TCRs appeared more at resection than at follow-up.

Per the germline V gene, CDR1 is SGHRS and CDR2 is YFSETQ. Trimming stripped 1 base from V and 5 bases from J, with 12 bases between. CDR3 size: 15 residues. This sample's time point: sample taken at primary tumor resection. Unsorted whole RNA of tumor, nontumor lung or frozen PBMC was sequenced. One entry per CDR3 protein, called by TCRdb with MiXCR from the 5' RACE reads. The sample shows tens of thousands of distinct CDR3 sequences, about 14% of them seen only once. This clonotype was observed at least ten times. The antigen remains unidentified. The V call is TRBV5-1, the J call TRBJ2-2; tentative D call: TRBD1 (6 bases). This clonotype was sampled from a male donor with early-stage non-small cell lung cancer. This specimen consisted of PBMCs, obtained at surgery. This chain's CDR3 is CASSLYRDKTGELFF. As DNA, the CDR3 is TGCGCCAGCAGCTTGTACAGGGATAAGACCGGGGAGCTGTTTTTT.